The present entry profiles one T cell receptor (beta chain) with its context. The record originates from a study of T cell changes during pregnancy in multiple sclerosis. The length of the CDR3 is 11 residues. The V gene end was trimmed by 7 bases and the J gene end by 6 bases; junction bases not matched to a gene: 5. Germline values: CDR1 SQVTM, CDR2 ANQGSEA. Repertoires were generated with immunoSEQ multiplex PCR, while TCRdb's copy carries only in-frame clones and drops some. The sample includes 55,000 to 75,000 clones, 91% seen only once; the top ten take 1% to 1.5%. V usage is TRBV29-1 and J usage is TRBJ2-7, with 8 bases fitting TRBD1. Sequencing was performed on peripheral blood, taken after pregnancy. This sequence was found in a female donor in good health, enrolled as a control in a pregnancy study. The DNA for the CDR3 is TGCAGCGGAAGGACAGGGACCGAGCAGTACTTC. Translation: CSGRTGTEQYF.